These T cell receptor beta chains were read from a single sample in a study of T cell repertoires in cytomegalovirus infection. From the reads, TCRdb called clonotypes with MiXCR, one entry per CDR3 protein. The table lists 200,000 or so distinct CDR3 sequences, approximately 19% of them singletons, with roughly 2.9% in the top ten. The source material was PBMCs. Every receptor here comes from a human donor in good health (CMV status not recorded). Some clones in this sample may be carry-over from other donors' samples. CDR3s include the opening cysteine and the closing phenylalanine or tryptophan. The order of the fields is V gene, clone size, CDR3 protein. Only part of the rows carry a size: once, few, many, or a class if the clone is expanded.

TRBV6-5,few,CASRVTGRLAGATDTQYF
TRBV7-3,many,CASRRGTGDTEAFF
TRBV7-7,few,CASSFTGQAGTQYF
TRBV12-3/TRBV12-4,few,CASTSLDTQYF
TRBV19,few,CASSIKNREPGNEQFF
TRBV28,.,CASSLIAPGGNGYTF
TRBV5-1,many,CASSPRSSYNSPLHF
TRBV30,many,CAWTDPGTEQFF
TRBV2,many,CASSEWADYGYTF
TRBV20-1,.,CSARADAGAYEQYF
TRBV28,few,CASSPGGAVNTEAFF
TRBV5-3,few,CASGPPPGRDYTGELFF
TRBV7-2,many,CASSSQGTSGSYEQYF
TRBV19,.,CASSMGTGSSYNEQFF
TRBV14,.,CASSQVLAGGYEQYF
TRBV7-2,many,CASSFRQGRTEAFF
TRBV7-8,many,CASSLAGYMNTEAFF
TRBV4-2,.,CASSQDPGAAGVEQFF
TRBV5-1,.,CASSLIDRGTEAFF
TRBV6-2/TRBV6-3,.,CASSSWAGWEETQYF
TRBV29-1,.,CSVERGRAEQFF
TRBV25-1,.,CASRPTGGSTDTQYF
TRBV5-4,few,CASSLGQGNNEQFF
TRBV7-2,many,CASSVPLAGGPPDTQYF
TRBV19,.,CASSARGGGPNEKLFF
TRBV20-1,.,CSGTGQGIQETQYF
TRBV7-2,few,CASSFTGLTEAFF
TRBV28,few,CASSMVGVFSGTSGIYNEQFF
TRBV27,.,CASSLPTGDYAQYF
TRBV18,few,CASSPSGRARGETQYF
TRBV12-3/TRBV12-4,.,CASSKNRATNTGELFF
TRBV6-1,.,CASRLTSLGNQPQHF
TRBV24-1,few,CATSDSLGTVNTEAFF
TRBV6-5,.,CASSLGQAWGPQHF
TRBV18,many,CASSPDSGVQPQHF
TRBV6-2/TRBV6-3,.,CARGSQEEDTDTQYF
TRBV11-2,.,CASSLLLAGALQETQYF
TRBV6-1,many,CASSDRFATNEKLFF